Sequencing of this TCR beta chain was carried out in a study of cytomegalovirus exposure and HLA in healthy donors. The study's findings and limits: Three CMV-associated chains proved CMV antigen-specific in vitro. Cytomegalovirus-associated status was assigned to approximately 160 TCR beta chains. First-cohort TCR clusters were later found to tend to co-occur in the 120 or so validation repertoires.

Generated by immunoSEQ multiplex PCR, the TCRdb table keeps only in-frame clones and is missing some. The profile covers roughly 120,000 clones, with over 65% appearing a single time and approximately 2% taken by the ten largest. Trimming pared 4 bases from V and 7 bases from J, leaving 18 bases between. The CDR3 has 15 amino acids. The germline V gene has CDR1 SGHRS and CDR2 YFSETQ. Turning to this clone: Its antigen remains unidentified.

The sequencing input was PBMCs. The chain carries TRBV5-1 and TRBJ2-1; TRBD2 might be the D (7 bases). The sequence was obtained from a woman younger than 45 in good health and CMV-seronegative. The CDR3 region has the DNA TGCGCCAGCAGCGTTCGGGGGGCCCAGATTAATGAGCAGTTCTTC. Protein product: CASSVRGAQINEQFF.